The 27 T cell receptor beta chains given below trace back to one sample, sequenced in a study of T-cell reconstitution after alpha-beta-depleted transplantation in children. The authors prepared the TCRbeta library with unique molecular identifiers. Each CDR3 protein is one row after TCRdb ran MiXCR on the PCR reads. This table has 45,000 to 55,000 distinct CDR3 sequences, about 5% appearing once. The sequenced sample was PBMCs, mostly from graft donor cells, obtained 60 days after TCRalphabeta/CD19-depleted stem cell transplant. The receptors stem from a female patient aged 2-15 years who had a stem cell transplant for aplastic anemia, so the T cells may come from the graft donor.

This clonotype was detected many times. The V and J genes are TRBV28 and TRBJ2-2; TRBD2 matches 14 bases. Trimming at V came to 8 bases and at J to 5 bases, leaving 13 bases not matched to a gene. The CDR3 length is 18 residues. From germline, CDR1 is MDHEN and CDR2 SYDVKM. The CDR3 DNA is TGTGCCAGCGGCAAGGGACTAGCGGGAGAAGGTTGGACCGGGGAGCTGTTTTTT. Protein product: CASGKGLAGEGWTGELFF.

This clonotype was picked up many times. J is TRBJ2-5 and V is TRBV18, with D perhaps TRBD2 (6 bases). The CDR3 sequence is 13 residues long. The V end was cut by 3 bases, the J end by 2 bases, with 7 bases between. From germline, CDR1 is KGHSH and CDR2 LQKENI. CDR3 in amino acids: CASSPGLQETQYF. The CDR3 DNA is TGTGCCAGCTCACCGGGACTTCAAGAGACCCAGTACTTC.

This clonotype showed up many times. The gene calls are TRBV25-1 and TRBJ1-4; D is possibly TRBD1 (6 bases). Germline CDR1 is MGHDK and CDR2 is SYGVNS. Trimming removed 4 bases from V and 8 bases from J, with 14 bases in between. The CDR3 sequence is 14 residues long. As DNA, the CDR3 is TGTGCCAGCAGTGCTGACAGGTTTTACGAAAAACTGTTTTTT. Translated: CASSADRFYEKLFF.

J is TRBJ1-5 and V is TRBV5-7, with TRBD1 matching over 7 bases. TRBV5-7 is assigned to the ORF class and has an uncertain function. V dropped 4 bases and J dropped 5; count of bases not matched to a gene: 6. This CDR3 is built from 14 residues. Written as DNA, the CDR3 is TGTGCCAGCAGCCTACAGGGGCCCGATCAGCCCCAGCATTTT. Protein: CASSLQGPDQPQHF.

This rearrangement joins TRBV5-1 to TRBJ2-7; no clear D gene. The CDR3 covers 16 residues. The germline gives CDR1 SGHRS, CDR2 YFSETQ. Trimming cost V 4 bases and J 2 bases, with 19 bases left between them. The CDR3 coding sequence is TGCGCCAGCAGCCCCCAGACCCGGGTCCCAACCTACGAGCAGTACTTC. Translation gives CASSPQTRVPTYEQYF.

This clonotype was picked up a small number of times. A read error may produce the germline difference seen at one junction end. The rearrangement uses TRBV6-5 and TRBJ2-1, with a possible D match to TRBD1 (6 bases). Germline assignment: CDR1 MNHEY and CDR2 SVGAGI. The length of the CDR3 is 16 residues. The CDR3, as DNA: TGTGCCAGCGGGGTTCAGGGGCCCCCGAAGTACAATGAGCTGTTCTTC. It is translated as CASGVQGPPKYNELFF.

The chain joins TRBV7-9 to TRBJ2-7; D remains unclear. V was shortened by 6 bases and J by 2 bases, with 14 bases between the two germline ends. CDR3 length: 14 residues. The germline V gene has CDR1 SEHNR and CDR2 FQNEAQ (reference sequence). The CDR3 DNA reads as TGTGCCAGCAGTCTGAACAGTCCCACCTACGAGCAGTACTTC. It codes for CASSLNSPTYEQYF. Variable domain in full (rest from reference TRBV7-9 and TRBJ2-7): DTGVSQNPRHKITKRGQNVTFRCDPISEHNRLYWYRQTLGQGPEFLTYFQNEAQLEKSRLLSDRFSAERPKGSFSTLEIQRTEQGDSAMYLCASSLNSPTYEQYFGPGTRLTVT.

At least ten counts were recorded for this clonotype. The genes are TRBV10-2 and TRBJ1-1; D is unclear. Trimming removed 4 bases from V and 1 base from J, with 10 bases in between. Germline values: CDR1 WSHSY, CDR2 SAAADI. CDR3 length: 14 amino acids. The DNA for the CDR3 is TGCGCCAGCAGTGCACCGGCGGGGAACACTGAAGCTTTCTTT. Protein: CASSAPAGNTEAFF.

The genes are TRBV18 and TRBJ2-2; TRBD1 is a possible D gene (6 bases). V gave up 4 bases and J gave up 0 bases, with 6 bases separating them. Germline V gene data show CDR1 as KGHSH and CDR2 as LQKENI. The length of the CDR3 is 14 residues. CDR3: CASSQGANTGELFF. For the CDR3, the DNA is TGTGCCAGCTCACAGGGGGCGAACACCGGGGAGCTGTTTTTT.

Ten or more counts support this clonotype. J is TRBJ1-6 and V is TRBV10-3; maybe TRBD1 (5 bases). Between the trimmed V and J ends, which lost 3 bases and 9 bases, there was a span of 18 bases. From germline, CDR1 is ENHRY and CDR2 SYGVKD. The CDR3 sequence is 16 residues long. CDR3 sequence reads: CAISDPKAGMASPLHF. CDR3 in DNA: TGTGCCATCAGTGACCCCAAGGCAGGGATGGCTTCACCCCTCCACTTT.

The table lists this clonotype with many counts. V is TRBV12-3 or TRBV12-4 and J is TRBJ2-6, with D hard to call. This CDR3 comprises 13 residues. V lost 7 bases and J lost 1, with 5 bases in between. The CDR3 sequence is CASTISGANVLTF. The CDR3 DNA is TGTGCCAGCACTATTTCTGGGGCCAACGTCCTGACTTTC.

CDR3 in amino acids: CASTRRAPVETQYF. CDR3 DNA: TGTGCCAGCACCAGGAGGGCCCCGGTGGAGACCCAGTACTTC. V gene TRBV27 combines with J gene TRBJ2-5, with D perhaps matching TRBD2 (6 bases). The CDR3 covers 14 residues. V was clipped by 7 bases and J by 5 bases, with 17 bases between them. Germline values: CDR1 MNHEY, CDR2 SMNVEV (reference sequence).

This clonotype was found many times. This chain uses TRBV4-3 with TRBJ2-5, with a tentative D call TRBD2 (5 bases). V shed 0 bases and J shed 7 bases, with 9 bases lying between them. CDR1 is LGHNA, CDR2 YSLEER, per germline. The CDR3 has 13 amino acids. This CDR3 is CASSQEELGTQYF. CDR3 DNA: TGCGCCAGCAGCCAAGAGGAACTAGGGACCCAGTACTTC.

This clonotype was seen repeatedly, ten times or more. V gene TRBV12-3 or TRBV12-4 combines with J gene TRBJ2-5; 9 nucleotides agree with TRBD2. V was clipped by 4 bases and J by 1 base; unmatched bases: 7. The CDR3 runs to 16 residues. The CDR3 nucleotides read TGTGCCAGCAGTTGGGGTGCGGGGGGGGGCCAAGAGACCCAGTACTTC. The encoded protein is CASSWGAGGGQETQYF.

The table lists this clonotype with many counts. The chain carries TRBV28 and TRBJ2-1; 10 bases align to TRBD1. There are 14 residues in the CDR3. The junction had 1 base not matched to a gene; V was cut back by 6 bases and J by 2 bases. CDR1 MDHEN and CDR2 SYDVKM come from the germline V gene. The CDR3 nucleotides read TGTGCCAGCAGGACAGGGGGCCCCTACAATGAGCAGTTCTTC. Protein: CASRTGGPYNEQFF.

This clonotype came up many times. The chain joins TRBV9 to TRBJ2-1; no clear D gene. The CDR3 contains 16 residues. V was pared by 4 bases and J by 1 base, with 15 bases between. Germline values: CDR1 SGDLS, CDR2 YYNGEE. The CDR3 protein is CASSPLVRWSYNEQFF. The CDR3 DNA reads TGTGCCAGCAGCCCCTTGGTTCGTTGGTCCTACAATGAGCAGTTCTTC.

This clonotype appeared many times. The V call is TRBV9, the J call TRBJ2-2; 10 positions agree with TRBD2. CDR1 and CDR2 (germline): SGDLS, YYNGEE. V lost 1 base and J lost 1; bases outside the gene matches: 13. The CDR3 sequence is 20 residues long. CDR3 in DNA: TGTGCCAGCAGCGTACGGTTAGCGGGAGGCCCTGGGGTGAACACCGGGGAGCTGTTTTTT. Its translation: CASSVRLAGGPGVNTGELFF.

This clonotype was seen repeatedly, ten times or more. The chain has TRBV12-3 or TRBV12-4 and TRBJ1-5; the D is unclear. The CDR3 runs to 13 residues. V dropped 4 bases and J dropped 2 bases, with 6 bases sitting between them. The CDR3 is CASSSVGNQPQHF. DNA of the CDR3: TGTGCCAGCAGTTCAGTAGGCAATCAGCCCCAGCATTTT.

This clonotype came up many times. V usage is TRBV24-1 and J usage is TRBJ2-1, with D uncertain. Per germline, CDR1 KGHDR and CDR2 SFDVKD. The CDR3 covers 15 residues. Trimming left V 0 bases short and J 0 bases short, with 5 bases between. In DNA form, the CDR3 reads TGTGCCACCAGTGATTTGGACAACTCCTACAATGAGCAGTTCTTC. It codes for CATSDLDNSYNEQFF.

This clonotype was seen ten or more times. The chain combines TRBV6-5 with TRBJ2-7; D might be TRBD1 (6 bases). CDR1 is MNHEY and CDR2 is SVGAGI in the germline V gene. The CDR3 is 11 amino acids. V lost 5 bases and J 12 bases, leaving 14 bases between the germline ends. CDR3 residues: CASSGTGFLYF. The CDR3 nucleotides read TGTGCCAGCAGTGGAACAGGGTTCTTGTACTTC.

There are many counts of this clonotype. The chain couples TRBV27 to TRBJ2-7; possible D gene TRBD2, 6 bases. The V gene's germline CDR1 is MNHEY and CDR2 SMNVEV (reference sequence). The germline V and J ends were trimmed by 0 bases and 2 bases, with 17 bases remaining between them. The CDR3 totals 17 residues. CDR3 residues: CASSLSIYRERTYEQYF. The CDR3 DNA is TGTGCCAGCAGTTTATCGATTTATCGGGAGAGGACCTACGAGCAGTACTTC.

This clonotype came up many times. The chain uses TRBV4-1 and TRBJ2-3; a possible D gene is TRBD2 (5 bases). V was clipped by 4 bases and J by 2 bases, with 22 bases between them. CDR1 and CDR2 (germline): MGHRA, YSYEKL. The CDR3 covers 18 residues. CDR3 region: CASSLRRARGTNTDTQYF. CDR3 nucleotides: TGCGCCAGCAGCCTCAGGCGGGCTCGCGGCACAAACACAGATACGCAGTATTTT.

This clonotype was seen at least ten times. The rearrangement joins TRBV20-1 to TRBJ2-2; the D call may be TRBD1 or TRBD2 (6 bases each). Trimming pared 3 bases from V and 4 bases from J, leaving 18 bases between. Germline CDR1 is DFQATT and CDR2 is SNEGSKA (reference sequence). This CDR3 contains 16 residues. The CDR3 loop is CSAREGRGQSTGELFF. Here the CDR3 DNA reads TGCAGTGCTAGGGAGGGGCGGGGACAATCCACCGGGGAGCTGTTTTTT.

This clonotype was recorded at least ten times. The rearrangement uses TRBV7-3 and TRBJ2-7, with a possible D match to TRBD1 (7 bases). The CDR3 loop spans 14 amino acids. Trimming pared 2 bases from V and 2 bases from J, leaving 10 bases between. Per germline, CDR1 SGHTA and CDR2 FQGTGA. The CDR3 DNA follows: TGTGCCAGCAGCTTAGGAGGGGGCACCTACGAGCAGTACTTC. This translates into CASSLGGGTYEQYF.

This clonotype is judged medium-sized (0.01 to 0.1%). The chain recombines TRBV6-5 with TRBJ2-1, with D possibly TRBD1 on 6 matching bases. Looked up from germline, CDR1 is MNHEY and CDR2 is SVGAGI. There are 17 residues in the CDR3. The V end was cut by 6 bases, the J end by 1 base, with 19 bases between. The CDR3 nucleotides are TGTGCCAGCAGGACTACGAAAGGGGGTTTATCCTACAATGAGCAGTTCTTC. Its translation: CASRTTKGGLSYNEQFF.

This clonotype was picked up many times. CDR3 in amino acids: CASRAPILYEQYF. The CDR3 bases are TGTGCCAGCAGGGCACCGATTCTCTACGAGCAGTACTTC. J is TRBJ2-7 and V is TRBV2, with no clear D. Between the trimmed V and J ends, which lost 6 bases and 3 bases, there was a span of 12 bases. Germline V gene lookup returns CDR1 SNHLY and CDR2 FYNNEI. The CDR3 has 13 amino acids.

This chain uses TRBV4-1 with TRBJ2-1, with 10 nucleotides matching TRBD1. CDR3 size: 16 residues. Germline V lookup: CDR1 MGHRA, CDR2 YSYEKL. The V gene end was trimmed by 3 bases and the J gene end by 8 bases; junction bases not matched to a gene: 10. CDR3 nucleotides: TGCGCCAGCAGCCACACTCCCGGGACAGGGGCCCATGAGCAGTTCTTC. Translated, it gives CASSHTPGTGAHEQFF.